This T cell receptor beta chain was identified during a study of blood T cell repertoires in COVID-19. Source study methods: Estimation of nucleated cell counts relied on the amplification of reference gene primers. Sequenced by immunoSEQ multiplex PCR; TCRdb stores in-frame clones only, minus some. The V and J calls and clone size were taken over from that table, and D and trimming were inferred from the DNA. The table records about 370,000 clones, approximately 87% of them present only once. Germline-derived CDR1 and CDR2 are DFQATT and SNEGSKA (reference sequence). V was clipped by 3 bases and J by 2 bases; unmatched bases: 9. CDR3 size: 16 residues.

What was sequenced was peripheral blood. This clonotype was obtained from a woman aged 25 to 45 with COVID-19, enrolled during active disease. The rearrangement joins TRBV20-1 to TRBJ2-7; 11 bases match TRBD2. CDR3 in amino acids: CSASLTSGALTYEQYF. Here the CDR3 DNA reads TGCAGTGCTAGTCTGACTAGCGGGGCCCTTACCTACGAGCAGTACTTC.